This T cell receptor beta chain was sequenced for a study of T cell clonality in common variable immunodeficiency (dated by TCRdb to about 2015). What the research found in general, with its limitations: Healthy controls shared more TCRbeta clones with each other than CVID subjects shared among themselves (p < 0.0001). CVID TCRbeta sequences reportedly showed fewer deletions and N-nucleotide insertions and lacked highly modified clones with 13 or more V deletions. According to the authors, finding the cause of the higher clonality in CVID would require sequencing the repertoires of T cell subpopulations. Correlations of repertoire features with clinical complications were constrained by heterogeneity among patients within the CVID cohort. Increased TCRbeta clonality was found in CVID subjects compared with healthy controls (t-test p = 0.018), with the increase being most characteristic of about a third of subjects. Even though DNA input was the same, control samples had an average of about 80,000 unique sequences each, compared with roughly 30,000 in CVID samples.

This clone was counted ten times or more. Which antigen it targets is not known. The CDR3 end falls 3 residues outside the read, so it is completed with the germline J gene. After removal of 2 bases from V and 0 bases from J, the junction retains 15 bases not matched to a gene. Looking up the germline V gene yields CDR1 LGHNT and CDR2 FRNRAP. From the cysteine through the phenylalanine, the CDR3 covers 20 amino acids. The DNA shown is the part of the CDR3 that was read: 51 bases, in frame from base 1. Both CVID patients and healthy controls were predominantly of Caucasian heritage. From each donor, about 5 to 8 ml of heparinized peripheral whole blood was collected. TCRbeta CDR3 repertoires were sequenced from genomic DNA of adults with common variable immune deficiency (CVID) and healthy adult controls. A total of about 22 healthy adult volunteers (approximately 12 female and 10 male; age range roughly 20 to 66 years, mean age approximately 35) were included in the control group. Diluted blood was density-centrifuged over Hypaque 1077 or Ficoll-Paque to isolate peripheral blood mononuclear cells. Unsorted mononuclear cells served as the source of genomic DNA, which was extracted either by Qiagen column purification or by a centrifugation-based method.

For sequencing input, CVID and control samples contributed equivalent amounts of genomic DNA. For every sample, a 60 bp segment covering the rearranged TCRbeta CDR3 region was amplified and then sequenced. The immunoSEQ assay, a bias-corrected multiplex PCR with high-throughput sequencing, was employed for TCRbeta amplification. The paper's data handling went like this. Each unique nucleotide sequence was treated as a clone and annotated with V, D and J genes, copy number and frequency. Sequences were labeled productive if in frame, and non-productive if out of frame or containing stop codons. As previously described, clonality was computed from Shannon's entropy. The predicted amino acid sequences of productive clones were used to derive the mean CDR3 Kyte-Doolittle hydropathy. Scaled V gene usage was hierarchically clustered using Manhattan distance and complete linkage with the R hclust function. To assess clone sharing by CDR3 amino acid sequence, 12 repertoires per group were resampled over 100 rounds. The repertoires were searched for 70 published EBV-specific and about 250 published CMV-specific TCRbeta sequences. After two CVID samples that produced fewer than 10,000 sequences were dropped from the analysis, some 40 CVID repertoires remained. In TCRdb, the immuneACCESS table is reduced to in-frame sequences with V and J assigned. These tables do not hold every clone; where another copy was compared, an unresolved V gene accounts for under half, and the others remain unexplained. V, J and clone size were drawn from that table, and D and trimming were deduced from the DNA. This sample was tabulated with tens of thousands of clones, among which there are no singletons. 8% to 13% of the sample is taken by the ten largest.

The receptor chain draws on TRBV12-5 and TRBJ1-3, and 8 junction bases match TRBD1. The TCR sequence derives from a person between 18 and 75 years old in good health. The material sequenced was peripheral blood mononuclear cells. CDR3 region: CASGLLLARTGLFSGNTIYF. The CDR3 bases that were read are TGTGCTAGTGGTTTGCTCTTGGCTCGGACAGGGCTCTTCTCTGGAAACACC.